This paragraph covers one T cell receptor (beta chain) sequence. Sequencing used immunoSEQ multiplex PCR; TCRdb keeps in-frame clones, though not all of them. This repertoire shows about 160,000 clones, about 81% found once; its top ten account for approximately 10%. Germline CDR1 SGHRS, CDR2 YFSETQ. The V gene end was trimmed by 4 bases and the J gene end by 5 bases; junction bases not matched to a gene: 9. The CDR3 length is 17 residues. These data originate in a study of blood T cell repertoires in COVID-19. This TCR derives from a man aged 55-75 years with active or convalescent COVID-19. The chain combines TRBV5-1 with TRBJ1-6; 10 bases are shared with TRBD1. Material: peripheral blood. In DNA, the CDR3 is TGCGCCAGCAGCCCCACCGGGACAGGGGTTCATAATTCACCCCTCCACTTT. This codes for CASSPTGTGVHNSPLHF.